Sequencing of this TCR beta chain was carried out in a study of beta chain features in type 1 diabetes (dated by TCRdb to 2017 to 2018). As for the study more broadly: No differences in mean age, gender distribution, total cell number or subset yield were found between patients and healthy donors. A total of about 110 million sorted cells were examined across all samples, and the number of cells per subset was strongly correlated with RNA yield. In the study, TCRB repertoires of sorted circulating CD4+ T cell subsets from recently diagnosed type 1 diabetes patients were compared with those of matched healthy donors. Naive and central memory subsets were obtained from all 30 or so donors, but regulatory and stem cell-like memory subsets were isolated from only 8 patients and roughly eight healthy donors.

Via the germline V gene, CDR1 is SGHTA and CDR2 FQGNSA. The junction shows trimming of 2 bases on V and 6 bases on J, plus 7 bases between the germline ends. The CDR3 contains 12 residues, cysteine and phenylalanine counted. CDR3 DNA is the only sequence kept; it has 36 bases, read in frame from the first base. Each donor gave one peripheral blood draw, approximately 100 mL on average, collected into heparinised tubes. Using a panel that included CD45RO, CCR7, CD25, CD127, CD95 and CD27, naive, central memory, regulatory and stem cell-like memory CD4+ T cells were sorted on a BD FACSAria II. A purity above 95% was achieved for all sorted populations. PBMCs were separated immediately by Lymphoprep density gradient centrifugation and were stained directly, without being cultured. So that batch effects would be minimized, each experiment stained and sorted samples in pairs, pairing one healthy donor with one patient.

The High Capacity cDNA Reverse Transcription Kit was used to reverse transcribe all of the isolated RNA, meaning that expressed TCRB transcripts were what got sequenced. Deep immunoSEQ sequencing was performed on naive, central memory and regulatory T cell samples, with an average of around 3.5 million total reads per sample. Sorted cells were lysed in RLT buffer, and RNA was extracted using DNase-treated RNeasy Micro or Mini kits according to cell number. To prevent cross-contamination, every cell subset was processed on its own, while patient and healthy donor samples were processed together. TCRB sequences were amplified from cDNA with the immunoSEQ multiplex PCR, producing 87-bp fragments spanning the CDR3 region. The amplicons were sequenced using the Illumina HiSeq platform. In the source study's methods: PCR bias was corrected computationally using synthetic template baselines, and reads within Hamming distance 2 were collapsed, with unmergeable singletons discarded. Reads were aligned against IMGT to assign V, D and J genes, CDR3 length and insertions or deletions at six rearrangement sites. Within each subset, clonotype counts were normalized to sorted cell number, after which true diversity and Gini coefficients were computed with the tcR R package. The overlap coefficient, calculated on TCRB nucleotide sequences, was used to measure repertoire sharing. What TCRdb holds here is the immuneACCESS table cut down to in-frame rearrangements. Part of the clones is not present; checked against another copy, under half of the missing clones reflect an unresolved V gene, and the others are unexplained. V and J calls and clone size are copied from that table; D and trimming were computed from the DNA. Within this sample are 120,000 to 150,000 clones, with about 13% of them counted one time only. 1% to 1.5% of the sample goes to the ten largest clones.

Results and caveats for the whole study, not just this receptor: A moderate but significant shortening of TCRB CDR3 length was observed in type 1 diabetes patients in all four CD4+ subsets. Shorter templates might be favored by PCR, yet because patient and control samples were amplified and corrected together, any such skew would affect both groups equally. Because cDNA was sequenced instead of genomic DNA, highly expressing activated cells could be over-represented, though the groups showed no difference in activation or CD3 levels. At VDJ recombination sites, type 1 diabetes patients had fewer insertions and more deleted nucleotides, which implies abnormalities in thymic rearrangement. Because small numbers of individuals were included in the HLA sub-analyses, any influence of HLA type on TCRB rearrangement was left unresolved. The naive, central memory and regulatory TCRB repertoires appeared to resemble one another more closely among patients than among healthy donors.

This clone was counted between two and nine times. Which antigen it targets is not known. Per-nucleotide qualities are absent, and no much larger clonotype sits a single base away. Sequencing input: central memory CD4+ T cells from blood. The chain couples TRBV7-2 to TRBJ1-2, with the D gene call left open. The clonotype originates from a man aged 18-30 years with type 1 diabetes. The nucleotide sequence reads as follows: TGTGCCAGCAGCTTATCGAGGGATGGCTACACCTTC. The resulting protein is CASSLSRDGYTF. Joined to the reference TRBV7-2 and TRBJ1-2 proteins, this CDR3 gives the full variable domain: GAGVSQSPSNKVTEKGKDVELRCDPISGHTALYWYRQSLGQGLEFLIYFQGNSAPDKSGLPSDRFSAERTGGSVSTLTIQRTQQEDSAVYLCASSLSRDGYTFGSGTRLTVV.